This T cell receptor (beta chain) was captured by sequencing in a study of siplizumab effects on memory and regulatory T cells. TCRdb keeps only in-frame clones here, not all; method: immunoSEQ multiplex PCR. Altogether fewer than 100,000 clones are present, over 90% being singletons, with the ten largest covering around a sixth. The CDR3 length is 13 residues. The germline V and J ends were trimmed by 3 bases and 10 bases, with 15 bases remaining between them. Germline CDR1 and CDR2: LNHDA and SQIVND (reference sequence). The chain recombines TRBV19 with TRBJ1-1, with D hard to call. The sample consisted of CD8+ T cells sorted from blood. The clonotype originates from a human donor in good health. The CDR3 region is CASSISRSRGAFF. The CDR3 DNA sequence: TGTGCCAGTAGTATTTCTCGGAGTAGAGGAGCTTTCTTT.